The next 21 T cell receptor beta chains were all read from a single sample in a study of blood T cell repertoires in COVID-19. Clones were sequenced by immunoSEQ multiplex PCR, and TCRdb holds only the in-frame ones, with some missing. The table shows under 250,000 clones, with roughly 94% occurring only once. The sequenced sample consisted of peripheral blood. The receptors shown here come from a man aged 25 to 40 with acute or convalescent COVID-19.

This CDR3 is CASSSEGANYNEQFF. Here the CDR3 DNA reads TGTGCCAGCTCATCCGAGGGGGCGAACTACAATGAGCAGTTCTTC. The chain carries TRBV18 and TRBJ2-1; 7 bases are a match to TRBD1. Germline CDR1 KGHSH, CDR2 LQKENI. V was clipped by 5 bases and J by 3 bases; unmatched bases: 7. The CDR3 has 15 amino acids.

This chain links TRBV6-6 with TRBJ2-2, with D tentatively TRBD2 (6 bases). Trimming removed 6 bases from V and 6 bases from J, with 11 bases in between. CDR3 length: 13 amino acids. Germline-derived CDR1 and CDR2 are MNHNY and SVGAGI (reference sequence). CDR3 residues: CASSRLASGELFF. The CDR3 nucleotides are TGTGCCAGCAGCCGCCTAGCGTCCGGGGAGCTGTTTTTT.

The V and J genes are TRBV7-9 and TRBJ2-4; a possible D gene is TRBD1 (5 bases). This CDR3 is built from 15 residues. The V gene's germline CDR1 is SEHNR and CDR2 FQNEAQ (reference sequence). The V end lost 4 bases, the J end lost 0 bases, and 10 bases lay between the germline ends. DNA for the CDR3: TGTGCCAGCAGCTCTCAGGGATTAGCCAAAAACATTCAGTACTTC. Its protein product is CASSSQGLAKNIQYF.

This clone was picked up a small number of times. The genes are TRBV6-5 and TRBJ1-6; D may be TRBD1 (5 bases). The germline V gene has CDR1 MNHEY and CDR2 SVGAGI. The CDR3 is 16 amino acids. V was shortened by 0 bases and J by 7 bases, with 13 bases between the two germline ends. This CDR3 is CASSYSPKPGNSPLHF. DNA of the CDR3: TGTGCCAGCAGTTACTCCCCTAAACCAGGGAATTCACCCCTCCACTTT.

The CDR3 loop is CASSRGQLSNQPQHF. For the CDR3, the DNA is TGTGCCAGTAGTCGAGGACAGTTGAGCAATCAGCCCCAGCATTTT. The V and J genes are TRBV19 and TRBJ1-5, with a weak D call TRBD1 (6 bases). The germline V gene encodes CDR1 LNHDA and CDR2 SQIVND (reference sequence). V dropped 5 bases and J dropped 1 base, with 12 bases sitting between them. The CDR3 extends over 15 amino acids.

This chain connects TRBV7-9 to TRBJ1-3, with D unclear. Germline CDR1 and CDR2: SEHNR and FQNEAQ (reference sequence). The CDR3 loop spans 15 amino acids. V was cut by 5 bases and J by 0 bases, with 11 bases left in between. DNA of the CDR3: TGTGCCAGCAGCCCCCGCGGATTCTCTGGAAACACCATATATTTT. This translates into CASSPRGFSGNTIYF.

DNA for the CDR3: TGTGCCAGTAGTTCCGACAGGGGCCGCTATGGCTACACCTTC. Its protein is CASSSDRGRYGYTF. The chain couples TRBV19 to TRBJ1-2, with 8 positions matching TRBD1. Germline CDR1 and CDR2: LNHDA and SQIVND (reference sequence). The CDR3 consists of 14 residues. The junction had 6 bases not matched to a gene; V was cut back by 5 bases and J by 4 bases.

This clone is a singleton in its sample. V is TRBV5-1 and J is TRBJ2-3, with D uncertain. CDR1 SGHRS and CDR2 YFSETQ come from the germline V gene. Deletions cut 5 bases from V and 1 base from J, with 8 bases between. This CDR3 is 13 amino acids long. CDR3 residues: CASSPYGTDTQYF. CDR3 DNA sequence: TGCGCCAGCAGTCCCTACGGCACAGATACGCAGTATTTT.

The V call is TRBV9, the J call TRBJ2-5; D is unresolved. Germline CDR1 reads SGDLS; CDR2 reads YYNGEE. This CDR3 spans 13 amino acids. V gave up 2 bases and J gave up 2 bases, with 7 bases separating them. CDR3 DNA: TGTGCCAGCAGCGTTGGCCAGCAAGAGACCCAGTACTTC. This translates into CASSVGQQETQYF.

The chain joins TRBV2 to TRBJ1-1, with TRBD1 identical over 8 bases. V gave up 6 bases and J gave up 4 bases; unmatched junction bases: 10. Germline V gene data show CDR1 as SNHLY and CDR2 as FYNNEI. There are 15 residues in the CDR3. For the CDR3, the DNA is TGTGCCAGCAGCGCGCTGGACAGGGAGGCCACTGAAGCTTTCTTT. Its translation is CASSALDREATEAFF.

V is TRBV28 and J is TRBJ1-6; TRBD1 might be the D (5 bases). V was pared by 6 bases and J by 14 bases, with 20 bases between. Germline values: CDR1 MDHEN, CDR2 SYDVKM. The CDR3 totals 14 residues. The CDR3 sequence is CASSMGGMPTALHF. CDR3 nucleotides: TGTGCCAGCAGCATGGGGGGAATGCCTACGGCCCTCCACTTT.

This clone was observed once. This CDR3 is CASSQGHGSYLSLYF. CDR3 DNA sequence: TGTGCCAGCAGCCAAGGTCACGGGTCCTACCTTTCTCTGTACTTC. The chain employs TRBV3-1 (or the pseudogene TRBV3-2) and TRBJ2-7; D call uncertain. The CDR3 totals 15 residues. The ends were cut back, 1 base at V and 12 bases at J, with 22 bases in the middle. CDR1 is LGHDT, CDR2 YNNKEL, per germline (reference sequence).

The chain recombines TRBV5-1 with TRBJ2-5, with 8 bases aligning to TRBD2. This CDR3 comprises 14 residues. J gave up 0 bases and V 7 bases, and 5 bases lay outside the gene matches. CDR1 is SGHRS and CDR2 is YFSETQ in the germline V gene. The CDR3, as DNA: TGCGCCAGCGCTAGCGGGCAGTACCAAGAGACCCAGTACTTC. Translated, it gives CASASGQYQETQYF.

This chain joins TRBV30 and TRBJ1-5, with D possibly matching TRBD1 (5 bases). V lost 3 bases, J lost 4 bases, and 10 bases lay in between. The V gene's germline CDR1 is GTSNPN and CDR2 SVGIG (reference sequence). The CDR3 length is 13 residues. For the CDR3, the DNA is TGTGCCTGGAGGGGACTGCCGAATCAGCCCCAGCATTTT. Translation gives CAWRGLPNQPQHF.

The chain employs TRBV6-5 and TRBJ2-7; 7 bases agree with TRBD1. With V trimmed by 6 bases and J by 2 bases, 4 bases remained unmatched. Germline V gives CDR1 MNHEY, CDR2 SVGAGI. This CDR3 is built from 13 residues. CDR3 sequence reads: CASRGTVTYEQYF. The CDR3 DNA reads as TGTGCCAGCAGGGGGACAGTAACCTACGAGCAGTACTTC.

The chain is built from TRBV27 and TRBJ2-7; possible D gene TRBD2, 5 bases. The V end lost 6 bases, the J end lost 3 bases, and 15 bases lay between the germline ends. The CDR3 is 14 amino acids. CDR1 and CDR2 from the germline V gene are MNHEY and SMNVEV (reference sequence). CDR3 loop: CASSLTPGVYEQYF. The CDR3 DNA sequence: TGTGCCAGCAGCTTAACACCCGGGGTCTACGAGCAGTACTTC.

The V and J genes are TRBV6-6 and TRBJ2-7, with D unresolved. V was cut by 5 bases and J by 6 bases, with 11 bases left in between. Germline-derived CDR1 and CDR2 are MNHNY and SVGAGI (reference sequence). The CDR3 length is 12 residues. Here the CDR3 reads CASSNSGPEQYF. CDR3 in DNA: TGTGCCAGCAGTAATTCTGGGCCCGAGCAGTACTTC.

This clone was observed a single time. V gene TRBV19 combines with J gene TRBJ1-2; D gene uncertain. The CDR3 covers 13 residues. V was cut by 6 bases and J by 5 bases, with 13 bases left in between. Looked up from germline, CDR1 is LNHDA and CDR2 is SQIVND (reference sequence). The chain's CDR3 is CASSHQSNYGYTF. CDR3 bases: TGTGCCAGTAGCCATCAAAGCAATTATGGCTACACCTTC.

This sequence joins TRBV18 and TRBJ2-2; D is undetermined. In germline, CDR1 is KGHSH, CDR2 LQKENI. The CDR3 length is 13 residues. V was trimmed by 3 bases and J by 4 bases, leaving 6 bases between them. CDR3 loop: CASSPVFTGELFF. CDR3 bases: TGTGCCAGCTCACCTGTATTCACCGGGGAGCTGTTTTTT.

This clone has only one observation. The rearrangement joins TRBV7-6 to TRBJ2-1, with 10 bases lining up with TRBD2. This CDR3 has 14 residues. The germline CDR1 and CDR2 sequences are SGHVS and FNYEAQ. Trimming cost V 7 bases and J 4 bases; bases outside gene matches: 4. CDR3 region: CASKLAGFYNEQFF. The CDR3 DNA reads TGTGCCAGCAAACTAGCGGGATTTTACAATGAGCAGTTCTTC. Variable domain in full (rest from reference TRBV7-6 and TRBJ2-1): GAGVSQSPRYKVTKRGQDVALRCDPISGHVSLYWYRQALGQGPEFLTYFNYEAQQDKSGLPNDRFSAERPEGSISTLTIQRTEQRDSAMYRCASKLAGFYNEQFFGPGTRLTVL.

Written as DNA, the CDR3 is TGTGCCAGCAGCTCACATAGGGGGCGCTACGAGCAGTACTTC. It encodes CASSSHRGRYEQYF. This chain links TRBV11-2 with TRBJ2-7, with 7 positions matching TRBD1. CDR3 length: 14 residues. Germline lookup yields CDR1 SGHAT and CDR2 FQNNGV. The V gene end was trimmed by 4 bases and the J gene end by 3 bases; junction bases not matched to a gene: 6.